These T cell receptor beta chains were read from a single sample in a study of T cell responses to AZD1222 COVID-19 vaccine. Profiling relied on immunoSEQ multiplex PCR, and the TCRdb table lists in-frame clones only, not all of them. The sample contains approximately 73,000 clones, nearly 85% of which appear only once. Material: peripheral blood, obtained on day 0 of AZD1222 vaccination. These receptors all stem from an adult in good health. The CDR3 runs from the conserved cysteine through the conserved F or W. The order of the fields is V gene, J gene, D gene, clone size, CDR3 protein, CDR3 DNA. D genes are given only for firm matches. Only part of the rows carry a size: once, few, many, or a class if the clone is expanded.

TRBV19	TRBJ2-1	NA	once	CASRDRGNNEQFF	TGTGCCAGTAGGGACCGGGGGAACAATGAGCAGTTCTTC
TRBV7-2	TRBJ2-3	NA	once	CASWEDGTDTQYF	TGTGCCAGCTGGGAGGACGGCACAGATACGCAGTATTTT
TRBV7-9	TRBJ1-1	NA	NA	CASSFTGSSTEAFF	TGTGCCAGCAGCTTTACAGGCTCCAGCACTGAAGCTTTCTTT
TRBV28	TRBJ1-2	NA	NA	CASNIPGTNYGYTF	TGTGCCAGCAACATCCCGGGGACCAACTATGGCTACACCTTC
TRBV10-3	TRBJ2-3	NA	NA	CAISPGTVDTQYF	TGTGCCATCAGTCCCGGGACTGTAGATACGCAGTATTTT
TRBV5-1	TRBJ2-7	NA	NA	CASSPAQGGEYEQYF	TGCGCCAGCAGCCCGGCCCAGGGTGGGGAATACGAGCAGTACTTC
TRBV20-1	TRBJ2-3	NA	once	CSASEATDTQYF	TGCAGTGCTAGTGAGGCCACAGATACGCAGTATTTT
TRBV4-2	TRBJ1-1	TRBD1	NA	CASSPIQGRGNTEAFF	TGTGCCAGCAGCCCCATACAGGGGAGGGGGAACACTGAAGCTTTCTTT
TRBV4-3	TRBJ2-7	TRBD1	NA	CASSQERTGIYEQYF	TGCGCCAGCAGCCAAGAAAGGACAGGGATCTACGAGCAGTACTTC
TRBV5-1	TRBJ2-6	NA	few	CASSLVAGANVLTF	TGCGCCAGCAGCTTGGTTGCTGGGGCCAACGTCCTGACTTTC
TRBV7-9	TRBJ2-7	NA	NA	CASTEGSYEQYF	TGTGCCAGCACCGAGGGGTCATACGAGCAGTACTTC
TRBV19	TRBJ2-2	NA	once	CASSMWLGDYGELFF	TGTGCCAGTAGTATGTGGCTCGGGGATTACGGGGAGCTGTTTTTT
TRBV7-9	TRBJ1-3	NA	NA	CASSLATGSGNTIYF	TGTGCCAGCAGCTTAGCTACAGGCTCTGGAAACACCATATATTTT
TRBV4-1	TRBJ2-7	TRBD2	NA	CASSPGGSSYEQYF	TGCGCCAGCAGCCCCGGGGGGTCCTCCTACGAGCAGTACTTC
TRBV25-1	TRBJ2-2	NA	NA	CASRNQGQGYTGELFF	TGTGCCAGCAGAAATCAGGGGCAGGGGTACACCGGGGAGCTGTTTTTT
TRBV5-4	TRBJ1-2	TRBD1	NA	CASSRGQGTMSADGYTF	TGTGCCAGCAGCCGGGGACAGGGGACCATGTCAGCCGATGGCTACACCTTC
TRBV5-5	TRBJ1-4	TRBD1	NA	CASSLVGQGAISNEKLFF	TGTGCCAGCAGCTTGGTAGGACAGGGGGCGATTTCTAATGAAAAACTGTTTTTT
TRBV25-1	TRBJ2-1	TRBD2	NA	CASSSLAGFNEQFF	TGTGCCAGCAGTTCCCTAGCGGGCTTCAATGAGCAGTTCTTC
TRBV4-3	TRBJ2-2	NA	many	CASSQEGYQSNTGELFF	TGCGCCAGCAGCCAAGAGGGCTACCAATCAAACACCGGGGAGCTGTTTTTT
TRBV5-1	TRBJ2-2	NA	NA	CASSPQGSSTDTGELFF	TGCGCCAGCAGCCCACAGGGCTCTAGCACGGACACCGGGGAGCTGTTTTTT
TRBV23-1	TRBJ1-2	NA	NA	CASSQRLPGQANYGYTF	TGCGCCAGCAGTCAACGACTCCCAGGGCAAGCTAACTATGGCTACACCTTC
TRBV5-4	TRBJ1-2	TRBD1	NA	CASSPGQGRGGYTF	TGTGCCAGCAGCCCAGGACAGGGGAGGGGCGGCTACACCTTC
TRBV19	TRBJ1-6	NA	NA	CASSMTSETNSPLHF	TGTGCCAGTAGTATGACGAGCGAAACTAATTCACCCCTCCACTTT
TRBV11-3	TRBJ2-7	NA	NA	CASSLVASLSSYEQYF	TGTGCCAGCAGCTTAGTTGCCAGTCTAAGCTCCTACGAGCAGTACTTC
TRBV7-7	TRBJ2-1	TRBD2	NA	CASSSGLALRDEQFF	TGTGCTAGCAGCTCAGGACTAGCCTTGCGCGATGAGCAGTTCTTC
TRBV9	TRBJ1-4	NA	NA	CASSAQGYTNEKLFF	TGTGCCAGCAGCGCACAGGGTTATACTAATGAAAAACTGTTTTTT
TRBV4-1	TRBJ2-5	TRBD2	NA	CASSQDLETSDKETQYF	TGCGCCAGCAGCCAAGATCTCGAGACTAGCGATAAAGAGACCCAGTACTTC
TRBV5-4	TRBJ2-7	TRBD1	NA	CASSFGTGLYEQYF	TGTGCCAGCAGCTTTGGGACAGGGCTGTACGAGCAGTACTTC
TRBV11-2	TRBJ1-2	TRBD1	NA	CASSFGTGGEGYTF	TGTGCCAGCAGCTTCGGGACAGGGGGCGAAGGCTACACCTTC
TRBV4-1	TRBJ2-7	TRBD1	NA	CASSRTGTGGSYEQYF	TGCGCCAGCAGCCGAACCGGGACAGGGGGTTCCTACGAGCAGTACTTC
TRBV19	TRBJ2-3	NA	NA	CASSMGVAPPAADTQYF	TGTGCCAGTAGTATGGGGGTGGCTCCCCCCGCGGCAGATACGCAGTATTTT
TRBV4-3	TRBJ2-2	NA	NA	CASSQDMSQSPTGELFF	TGCGCCAGCAGCCAAGATATGAGTCAGTCCCCCACCGGGGAGCTGTTTTTT
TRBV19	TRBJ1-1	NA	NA	CASMAAPGETEAFF	TGTGCCAGTATGGCGGCCCCTGGGGAGACTGAAGCTTTCTTT
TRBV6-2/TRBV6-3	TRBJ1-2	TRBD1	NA	CASSITGQGSGYTF	TGTGCCAGCAGTATTACGGGACAGGGGAGTGGCTACACCTTC
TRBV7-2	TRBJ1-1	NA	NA	CASSLVGGTTEAFF	TGTGCCAGCAGCTTAGTGGGAGGGACCACTGAAGCTTTCTTT
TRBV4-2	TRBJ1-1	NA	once	CASSPRWFGIRNTEAFF	TGTGCCAGCAGCCCGAGATGGTTCGGTATCAGAAACACTGAAGCTTTCTTT
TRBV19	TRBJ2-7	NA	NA	CASGTLLDRLVAGATYEQYF	TGTGCCAGTGGGACACTGCTCGACCGACTAGTGGCGGGGGCTACCTACGAGCAGTACTTC
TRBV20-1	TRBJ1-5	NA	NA	CSASHQSGNQPQHF	TGCAGTGCTAGTCATCAATCGGGGAATCAGCCCCAGCATTTT
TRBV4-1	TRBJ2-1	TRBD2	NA	CASSLGLAGENEQFF	TGCGCCAGCAGCCTCGGACTAGCGGGGGAGAATGAGCAGTTCTTC
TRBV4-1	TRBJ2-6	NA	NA	CASSLLTSGANVLTF	TGCGCCAGCAGCCTTCTGACCTCTGGGGCCAACGTCCTGACTTTC
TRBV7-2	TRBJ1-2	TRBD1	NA	CASSLVTGGTEIGYTF	TGTGCCAGCAGCTTAGTCACAGGGGGCACGGAAATTGGCTACACCTTC
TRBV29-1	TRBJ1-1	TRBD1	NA	CSVTGTVNTEAFF	TGCAGCGTTACCGGGACAGTGAACACTGAAGCTTTCTTT
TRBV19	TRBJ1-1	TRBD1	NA	CASQIGQGATEAFF	TGTGCCAGTCAAATCGGACAGGGGGCGACTGAAGCTTTCTTT
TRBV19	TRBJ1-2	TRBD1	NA	CASSMGQGQNGYTF	TGTGCCAGTAGTATGGGTCAGGGACAGAATGGCTACACCTTC
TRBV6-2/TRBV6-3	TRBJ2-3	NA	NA	CASSPWPGDTDTQYF	TGTGCCAGCAGTCCCTGGCCAGGGGACACAGATACGCAGTATTTT
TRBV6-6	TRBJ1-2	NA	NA	CASSSGRGYTF	TGTGCCAGCAGCTCGGGACGGGGCTACACCTTC
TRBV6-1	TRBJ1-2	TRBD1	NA	CASSETGGRAYGYTF	TGTGCCAGCAGTGAGACAGGGGGCCGGGCCTATGGCTACACCTTC
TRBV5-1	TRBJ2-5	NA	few	CASSLARDSQETQYF	TGCGCCAGCAGCTTGGCGCGGGACAGCCAAGAGACCCAGTACTTC
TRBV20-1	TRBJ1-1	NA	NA	CSASPGSSSEAFF	TGCAGTGCTAGTCCCGGCTCCTCGAGTGAAGCTTTCTTT
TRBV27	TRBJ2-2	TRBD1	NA	CASSWTGLNTGELFF	TGTGCCAGCAGTTGGACAGGCCTGAACACCGGGGAGCTGTTTTTT
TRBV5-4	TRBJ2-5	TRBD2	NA	CASSQAGLAAQETQYF	TGTGCCAGCAGCCAAGCGGGACTAGCGGCCCAAGAGACCCAGTACTTC
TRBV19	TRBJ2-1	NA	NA	CASCPSRYNEQFF	TGTGCCAGTTGTCCCTCGCGCTACAATGAGCAGTTCTTC
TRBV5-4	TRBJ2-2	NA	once	CASSLEGVGTGELFF	TGTGCCAGCAGCTTGGAGGGAGTGGGAACCGGGGAGCTGTTTTTT
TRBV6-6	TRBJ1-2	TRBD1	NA	CASKMGQGSLYGYTF	TGTGCCAGCAAGATGGGACAGGGGAGCCTCTATGGCTACACCTTC
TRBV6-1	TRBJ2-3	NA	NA	CASSEGGLRGDTQYF	TGTGCCAGCAGTGAAGGGGGGTTAAGGGGAGATACGCAGTATTTT
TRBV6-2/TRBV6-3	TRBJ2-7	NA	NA	CASSYPGRSSYEQYF	TGTGCCAGCAGTTACCCAGGGAGGAGCTCCTACGAGCAGTACTTC
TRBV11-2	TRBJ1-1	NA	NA	CASSLRQLTEAFF	TGTGCCAGCAGCTTAAGGCAGCTCACTGAAGCTTTCTTT
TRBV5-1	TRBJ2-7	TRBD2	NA	CASSPRTSGSNEQYF	TGCGCCAGCAGCCCCCGGACTAGCGGGAGCAACGAGCAGTACTTC
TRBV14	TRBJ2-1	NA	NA	CASSHQYRANEQFF	TGTGCCAGCAGCCATCAGTACAGGGCTAATGAGCAGTTCTTC
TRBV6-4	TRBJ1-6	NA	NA	CASSASPGNSPLHF	TGTGCCAGCAGTGCCTCACCCGGGAATTCACCCCTCCACTTT